A single sample gave rise to the 17 T cell receptor beta chains below, sequenced in a study of T cell responses to AZD1222 COVID-19 vaccine. Clones were read by immunoSEQ multiplex PCR, and TCRdb kept only the in-frame ones, dropping some. The sample records more than 95,000 clones, 89% being singletons. This sample comprised peripheral blood, obtained on day 0 of AZD1222 vaccination. These receptors were taken from an adult in good health.

The chain joins TRBV23-1 to TRBJ1-2; no clear D. TRBV23-1 is an ORF, with its function uncertain. The CDR3 is made up of 12 amino acids. Trimming shortened V by 9 bases and J by 5 bases, and 13 bases separated the two germline ends. The CDR3 is CASWNGNYGYTF. For the CDR3, the DNA is TGCGCCAGTTGGAACGGTAATTATGGCTACACCTTC.

The chain has TRBV6-5 and TRBJ1-2; a weak D match, TRBD1 (6 bases). V was shortened by 6 bases and J by 3 bases, with 17 bases between the two germline ends. This CDR3 comprises 15 residues. In germline, CDR1 is MNHEY, CDR2 SVGAGI. Here the CDR3 reads CASRPPGGDHYGYTF. CDR3 nucleotides: TGTGCCAGCAGGCCCCCCGGGGGCGATCACTATGGCTACACCTTC.

The genes are TRBV11-2 and TRBJ2-3; D is unresolved. The V end lost 5 bases, the J end lost 0 bases, and 15 bases lay between the germline ends. The CDR3 runs to 16 residues. Germline CDR1 SGHAT, CDR2 FQNNGV. This chain's CDR3 is CASSPGQRDSTDTQYF. In DNA form, the CDR3 reads TGTGCCAGCAGCCCCGGCCAGCGCGACAGCACAGATACGCAGTATTTT.

The chain has TRBV29-1 and TRBJ1-1, with D possibly TRBD1 on 5 matching bases. The CDR3 sequence is 13 residues long. V was shortened by 7 bases and J by 5 bases, with 17 bases between the two germline ends. From germline, CDR1 is SQVTM and CDR2 ANQGSEA. The DNA of the CDR3 is TGCAGCGGCGGCAACCAGGGTACTACTGAAGCTTTCTTT. Translation: CSGGNQGTTEAFF.

The rearrangement uses TRBV27 and TRBJ1-1, with 12 bases fitting TRBD1. In germline, CDR1 is MNHEY, CDR2 SMNVEV (reference sequence). Trimming took 2 bases from V and 4 from J; bases not matched to a gene: 5. The CDR3 covers 16 residues. The CDR3 coding sequence is TGTGCCAGCAGTTTAATCTGGGGACAGGGGGCCACTGAAGCTTTCTTT. Translating gives CASSLIWGQGATEAFF.

V gene TRBV5-1 combines with J gene TRBJ2-3, with 11 nucleotides matching TRBD2. Germline trimming cut 4 bases from V and 1 base from J; bases unmatched to any gene: 2. CDR1 is SGHRS, CDR2 YFSETQ, per germline. The CDR3 is 15 amino acids. The CDR3 sequence is CASSPTSGGTDTQYF. The CDR3 DNA reads TGCGCCAGCAGCCCGACTAGCGGGGGCACAGATACGCAGTATTTT.

This clone was recorded only once. The V call is TRBV30, the J call TRBJ2-2, with 9 bases fitting TRBD2. The CDR3 is 13 amino acids. From germline, CDR1 is GTSNPN and CDR2 SVGIG (reference sequence). Germline trimming cut 1 base from V and 6 bases from J; bases unmatched to any gene: 0. The CDR3, as DNA: TGTGCCTGGAGTGGACTAGCGGCCGGGGAGCTGTTTTTT. Its protein product is CAWSGLAAGELFF.

V usage is TRBV2 and J usage is TRBJ2-7; 7 bases match TRBD1. CDR1 and CDR2 from the germline V gene are SNHLY and FYNNEI. Trimming at V came to 7 bases and at J to 2 bases, leaving 11 bases not matched to a gene. This CDR3 spans 15 amino acids. CDR3 residues: CASTEGGGPTYEQYF. The CDR3 region has the DNA TGTGCCAGCACCGAAGGGGGCGGGCCTACCTACGAGCAGTACTTC. The whole variable domain, remainder taken from reference TRBV2 and TRBJ2-7, is EPEVTQTPSHQVTQMGQEVILRCVPISNHLYFYWYRQILGQKVEFLVSFYNNEISEKSEIFDDQFSVERPDGSNFTLKIRSTKLEDSAMYFCASTEGGGPTYEQYFGPGTRLTVT.

In its sample, this clone was seen once. The chain has TRBV5-1 and TRBJ2-7, with D possibly TRBD1 on 5 matching bases. CDR1 and CDR2 from the germline V gene are SGHRS and YFSETQ. The CDR3 has 13 residues. V shed 1 base and J shed 2 bases, with 7 bases lying between them. CDR3 nucleotide sequence: TGCGCCAGCAGCTTGACACAGGCCTACGAGCAGTACTTC. Protein sequence: CASSLTQAYEQYF.

This chain links TRBV9 with TRBJ2-5; 7 positions agree with TRBD1. The germline V gene has CDR1 SGDLS and CDR2 YYNGEE. This CDR3 is built from 15 residues. V dropped 4 bases and J dropped 1; count of bases not matched to a gene: 7. The CDR3 spells CASSIGQAIQETQYF. The CDR3 DNA is TGTGCCAGCAGCATTGGACAGGCGATCCAAGAGACCCAGTACTTC. Full variable domain (rest looked up from reference TRBV9 and TRBJ2-5): DSGVTQTPKHLITATGQRVTLRCSPRSGDLSVYWYQQSLDQGLQFLIQYYNGEERAKGNILERFSAQQFPDLHSELNLSSLELGDSALYFCASSIGQAIQETQYFGPGTRLLVL.

V and J are TRBV3-1 (or the pseudogene TRBV3-2) and TRBJ1-1, with no clear D. V was cut by 2 bases and J by 1 base, with 8 bases left in between. Germline lookup yields CDR1 LGHDT and CDR2 YNNKEL (reference sequence). The CDR3 contains 14 residues. This chain's CDR3 is CASSQRYTNTEAFF. The CDR3 region has the DNA TGTGCCAGCAGCCAACGTTATACGAACACTGAAGCTTTCTTT.

The chain has TRBV7-3 and TRBJ2-2; possible D gene TRBD2, 5 bases. V lost 5 bases and J lost 1, with 14 bases in between. Germline-derived CDR1 and CDR2 are SGHTA and FQGTGA. The CDR3 has 16 residues. The chain's CDR3 is CASSLTTRLNTGELFF. CDR3 nucleotides: TGTGCCAGCAGCCTGACTACCCGCCTGAACACCGGGGAGCTGTTTTTT.

This rearrangement joins TRBV19 to TRBJ1-3; D is unresolved. This CDR3 spans 11 amino acids. Trimming removed 4 bases at V and 4 bases at J, with 2 bases between. Per germline, CDR1 LNHDA and CDR2 SQIVND (reference sequence). The CDR3 DNA is TGTGCCAGTAGTACGGGAAACACCATATATTTT. Translating gives CASSTGNTIYF.

The V gene is TRBV7-2, the J gene TRBJ2-5, with TRBD2 matching 7 bases. The CDR3 is made up of 15 amino acids. From germline, CDR1 is SGHTA and CDR2 FQGNSA. Trimming at V came to 4 bases and at J to 1 base, leaving 6 bases not matched to a gene. In DNA, the CDR3 is TGTGCCAGCAGCTCACGGGGGGTGAGCCAAGAGACCCAGTACTTC. It specifies CASSSRGVSQETQYF. Filled out from reference TRBV7-2 and TRBJ2-5, the complete variable domain reads GAGVSQSPSNKVTEKGKDVELRCDPISGHTALYWYRQSLGQGLEFLIYFQGNSAPDKSGLPSDRFSAERTGGSVSTLTIQRTQQEDSAVYLCASSSRGVSQETQYFGPGTRLLVL.

V gene TRBV6-2 or TRBV6-3 combines with J gene TRBJ2-7; perhaps D is TRBD1 or TRBD2 (5 bases each). Germline V gene lookup returns CDR1 MNHEY and CDR2 SVGEGT. The CDR3 is 19 amino acids. The V gene lost 5 bases and the J gene lost 2 bases, with 28 bases spanning the gap. The CDR3 loop reads CASSLDRRFRDPEAYEQYF. In DNA form, the CDR3 reads TGTGCCAGCAGTCTCGACCGCCGCTTCAGGGACCCGGAAGCCTACGAGCAGTACTTC.

This clone was recorded once. The chain combines TRBV4-1 with TRBJ2-2; D not certain. The CDR3 spans 17 residues. Between the trimmed V and J ends, which lost 3 bases and 7 bases, there was a span of 21 bases. The germline CDR1 and CDR2 sequences are MGHRA and YSYEKL. The CDR3 loop reads CASSQDGPVLIVGELFF. The CDR3 coding sequence is TGCGCCAGCAGCCAGGATGGGCCCGTCCTCATCGTCGGGGAGCTGTTTTTT.

The chain uses TRBV30 and TRBJ2-2, with D unclear. With 1 base removed from V and 5 bases from J, the gap between germline ends came to 11 bases. Germline V gene data show CDR1 as GTSNPN and CDR2 as SVGIG (reference sequence). This CDR3 comprises 14 residues. The CDR3 DNA is TGTGCCTGGAGTGGAGGAACCAGTACCGGGGAGCTGTTTTTT. Translation gives CAWSGGTSTGELFF.